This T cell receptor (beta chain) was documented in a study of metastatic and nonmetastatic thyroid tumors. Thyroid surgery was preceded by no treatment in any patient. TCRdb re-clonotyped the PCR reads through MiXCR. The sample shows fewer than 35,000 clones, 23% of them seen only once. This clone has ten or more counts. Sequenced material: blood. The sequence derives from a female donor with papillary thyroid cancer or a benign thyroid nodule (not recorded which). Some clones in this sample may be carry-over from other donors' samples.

The CDR3: CAWVWDANYGYTF. The CDR3 DNA reads as TGTGCCTGGGTCTGGGACGCAAACTATGGCTACACCTTC. The genes are TRBV30 and TRBJ1-2; a weak D match, TRBD1 (5 bases). Germline lookup yields CDR1 GTSNPN and CDR2 SVGIG (reference sequence). V gave up 5 bases and J gave up 2 bases, with 12 bases separating them. The CDR3 is 13 amino acids.